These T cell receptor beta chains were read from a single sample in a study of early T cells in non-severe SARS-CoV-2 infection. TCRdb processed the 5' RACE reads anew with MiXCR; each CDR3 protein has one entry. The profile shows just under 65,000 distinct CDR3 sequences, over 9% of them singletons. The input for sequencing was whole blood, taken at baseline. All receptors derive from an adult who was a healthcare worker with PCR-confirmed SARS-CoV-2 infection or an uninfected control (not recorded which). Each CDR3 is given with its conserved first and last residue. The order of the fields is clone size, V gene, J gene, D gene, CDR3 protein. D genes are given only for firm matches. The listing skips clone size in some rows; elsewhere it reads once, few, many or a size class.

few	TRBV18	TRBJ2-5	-	CASSHLAEETQYF
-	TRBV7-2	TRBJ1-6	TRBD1	CASSSDRLGNSPLHF
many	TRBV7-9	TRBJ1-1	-	CASSHPSENTEAFF
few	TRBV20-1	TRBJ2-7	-	CSARDNLRTYEQYF
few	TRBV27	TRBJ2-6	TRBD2	CASSPGTNLGANVLTF
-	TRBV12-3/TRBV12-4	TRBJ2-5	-	CASSLGGQSKETQYF
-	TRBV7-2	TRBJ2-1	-	CASSLGRLTPGGRQFF
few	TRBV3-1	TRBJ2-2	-	CASSQEVLRTGELFF
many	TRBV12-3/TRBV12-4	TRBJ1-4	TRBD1	CASRGQGKKLFF
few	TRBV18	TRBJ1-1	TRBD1	CASSPSIRGPPEAFF
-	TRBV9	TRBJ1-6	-	CASSVEGQFNSPLHF
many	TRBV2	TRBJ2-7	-	CASSERLHGSYEQYF
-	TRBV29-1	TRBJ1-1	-	CSVEEGEGTEAFF
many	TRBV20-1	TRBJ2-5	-	CSAPTGIQETQYF
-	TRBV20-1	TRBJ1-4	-	CSARDTQGLKKLFF
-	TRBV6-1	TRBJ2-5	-	CASSERWKGWGWKTQYF
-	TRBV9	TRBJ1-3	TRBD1	CASSVVAGGDSGNTIYF
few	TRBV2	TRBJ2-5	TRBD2	CASSVGTSGGLTQYF
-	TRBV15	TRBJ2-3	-	CATSRDRSGPTDTQYF
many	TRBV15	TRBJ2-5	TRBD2	CATSSGLASQETQYF
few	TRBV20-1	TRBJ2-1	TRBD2	CSAPTPGGNNEQFF
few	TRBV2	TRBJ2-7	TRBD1	CASRGDRAGEQYF
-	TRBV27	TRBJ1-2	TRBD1	CASSWDRGHGYTF
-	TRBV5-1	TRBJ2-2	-	CASSNTGTGELFF
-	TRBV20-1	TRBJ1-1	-	CSARPPAGMNTEAFF
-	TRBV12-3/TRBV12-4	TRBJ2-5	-	CASSWGEETQYF